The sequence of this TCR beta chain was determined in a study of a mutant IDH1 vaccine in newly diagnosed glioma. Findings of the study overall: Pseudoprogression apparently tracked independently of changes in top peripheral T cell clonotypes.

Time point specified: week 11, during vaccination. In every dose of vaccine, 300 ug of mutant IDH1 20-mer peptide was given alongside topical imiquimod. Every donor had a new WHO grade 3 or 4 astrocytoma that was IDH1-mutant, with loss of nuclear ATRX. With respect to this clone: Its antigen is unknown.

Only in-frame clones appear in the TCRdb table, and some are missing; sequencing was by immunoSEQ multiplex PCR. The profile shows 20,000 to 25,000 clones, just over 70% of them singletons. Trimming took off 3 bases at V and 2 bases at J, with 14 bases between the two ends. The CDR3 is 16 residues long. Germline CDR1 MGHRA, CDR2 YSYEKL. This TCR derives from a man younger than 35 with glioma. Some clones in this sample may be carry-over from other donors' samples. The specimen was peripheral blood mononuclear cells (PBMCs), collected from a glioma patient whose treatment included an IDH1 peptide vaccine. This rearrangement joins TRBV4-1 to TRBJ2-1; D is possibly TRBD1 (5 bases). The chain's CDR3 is CASSQQGSPPYNEQFF. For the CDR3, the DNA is TGCGCCAGCAGCCAGCAGGGCTCCCCCCCCTACAATGAGCAGTTCTTC.